Listed below are T cell receptor beta chains from one sample, sequenced in a study of T cells in Graves' hyperthyroidism and ophthalmopathy. MiXCR was run by TCRdb on the multiplex PCR reads, yielding one entry per CDR3 protein. The sample includes about 560,000 distinct CDR3 sequences, around a sixth of them seen just once. The specimen was blood. These receptors all stem from a woman in her twenties or thirties with Graves' hyperthyroidism. CDR3s include the opening cysteine and the closing phenylalanine or tryptophan. Each record gives: J gene, D gene, V gene, clone size, CDR3 DNA, CDR3 protein. The D gene is left open where the match is weak. Rows may omit the clone size; those that give it use once, few, many or a size class.

j_call: TRBJ2-1; d_call: NA; v_call: TRBV12-3/TRBV12-4; clone_size: many; cdr3_nt: TGTGCCAGCAGCACGTCTCAGGGCTACAATGAGCAGTTCTTC; cdr3_aa: CASSTSQGYNEQFF
j_call: TRBJ1-5; d_call: TRBD1; v_call: TRBV6-1; clone_size: few; cdr3_nt: TGTGCCAGCAGGGCCAACAGGGGCGATCATCAGCCCCAGCATTTT; cdr3_aa: CASRANRGDHQPQHF
j_call: TRBJ1-2; d_call: TRBD1; v_call: TRBV7-8; clone_size: few; cdr3_nt: TGTGCCAGCAGCCCACAGGGGGCGGTCGGCTACACCTTC; cdr3_aa: CASSPQGAVGYTF
j_call: TRBJ2-1; d_call: NA; v_call: TRBV6-2/TRBV6-3; clone_size: NA; cdr3_nt: TGTGCCAGCAGTTACTCCCGGGTCAATGAGCAGTTCTTC; cdr3_aa: CASSYSRVNEQFF
j_call: TRBJ2-3; d_call: TRBD2; v_call: TRBV6-2/TRBV6-3; clone_size: many; cdr3_nt: TGTGCCAGCAGACCGAGCGGGAGTAGGACAGATACGCAGTATTTT; cdr3_aa: CASRPSGSRTDTQYF
j_call: TRBJ2-4; d_call: NA; v_call: TRBV7-2; clone_size: many; cdr3_nt: TGTGCCAGCAGCTTAGCGGACAGTACGGGTCAGTACTTC; cdr3_aa: CASSLADSTGQYF
j_call: TRBJ2-2; d_call: TRBD1; v_call: TRBV28; clone_size: many; cdr3_nt: TGTGCCAGCAGTGGGACAGCGTCAAGGCTGTTTTTT; cdr3_aa: CASSGTASRLFF
j_call: TRBJ1-2; d_call: NA; v_call: TRBV3-1; clone_size: NA; cdr3_nt: TGTGCCAGCAGCCAAGATTGGAGTCAGCGAAACTATGGCTACACCTTC; cdr3_aa: CASSQDWSQRNYGYTF
j_call: TRBJ1-4; d_call: TRBD1; v_call: TRBV20-1; clone_size: NA; cdr3_nt: TGCAGTGCGAGGCAGGGGGGGGTTGAAAAACTGTTTTTT; cdr3_aa: CSARQGGVEKLFF
j_call: TRBJ1-5; d_call: NA; v_call: TRBV12-5; clone_size: many; cdr3_nt: TGTGCTAGTGGTTTGGGTTGTGGTCAGCCCCAGCATTTT; cdr3_aa: CASGLGCGQPQHF
j_call: TRBJ2-1; d_call: TRBD2; v_call: TRBV12-3/TRBV12-4; clone_size: NA; cdr3_nt: TGTGCCAGCAGTCCGGACATGGGACTAGCGGGAGGGCCGTCCTACAATGAGCAGTTCTTC; cdr3_aa: CASSPDMGLAGGPSYNEQFF
j_call: TRBJ2-7; d_call: NA; v_call: TRBV28; clone_size: many; cdr3_nt: TGTGCCAGCAGTTTAACAGGCGCATTGTACGAGCAGTACTTC; cdr3_aa: CASSLTGALYEQYF
j_call: TRBJ2-2; d_call: NA; v_call: TRBV2; clone_size: NA; cdr3_nt: TGTGCCAGCAGTGAAACGGGGGCGCCGAGCACCGGGGAGCTGTTTTTT; cdr3_aa: CASSETGAPSTGELFF
j_call: TRBJ2-1; d_call: NA; v_call: TRBV10-1; clone_size: NA; cdr3_nt: TGCGCCAGCAGTGAGGGGCCAGGGAGGTCTGAGCAGTTCTTC; cdr3_aa: CASSEGPGRSEQFF
j_call: TRBJ1-2; d_call: NA; v_call: TRBV20-1; clone_size: NA; cdr3_nt: TGCAGTGCTAGAGAGGGACATTCCTATGGCTACACCTTC; cdr3_aa: CSAREGHSYGYTF
j_call: TRBJ2-7; d_call: NA; v_call: TRBV7-9; clone_size: NA; cdr3_nt: TGTGCCAGCAGCTTGGGAGGGGGCGGGAGTGCCTACGAGCAGTACTTC; cdr3_aa: CASSLGGGGSAYEQYF
j_call: TRBJ1-1; d_call: TRBD1; v_call: TRBV5-1; clone_size: few; cdr3_nt: TGCGCCAGCAGCTTAGGCTCAGGGGGCGGTTTGGACACTGAAGCTTTCTTT; cdr3_aa: CASSLGSGGGLDTEAFF
j_call: TRBJ1-5; d_call: TRBD1; v_call: TRBV2; clone_size: NA; cdr3_nt: TGTGCCAGCACCGGACAGGGGATCGGTCAGCCCCAGCATTTT; cdr3_aa: CASTGQGIGQPQHF
j_call: TRBJ2-5; d_call: TRBD2; v_call: TRBV20-1; clone_size: many; cdr3_nt: TGCAGTGCTAGAGACCAACAAGCGGGAGGGCGGGGAGAGACCCAGTACTTC; cdr3_aa: CSARDQQAGGRGETQYF
j_call: TRBJ2-1; d_call: TRBD2; v_call: TRBV12-3/TRBV12-4; clone_size: many; cdr3_nt: TGTGCCAGCAAACCGGGACTAGCGGGAGTCGCTGAGCAGTTCTTC; cdr3_aa: CASKPGLAGVAEQFF
j_call: TRBJ1-1; d_call: NA; v_call: TRBV30; clone_size: few; cdr3_nt: TGTGCCTGGAGGCCTGGGGAGTATGAAGCTTTCTTT; cdr3_aa: CAWRPGEYEAFF
j_call: TRBJ2-1; d_call: NA; v_call: TRBV11-3; clone_size: many; cdr3_nt: TGTGCCAGCAGCTTAGATCAGGGAAATGAGCAGTTCTTC; cdr3_aa: CASSLDQGNEQFF
j_call: TRBJ2-7; d_call: TRBD1; v_call: TRBV20-1; clone_size: NA; cdr3_nt: TGCAGTGCGAGAGAACAGGGGCCTAGCTCCTACGAGCAGTACTTC; cdr3_aa: CSAREQGPSSYEQYF
j_call: TRBJ2-2; d_call: TRBD1; v_call: TRBV3-1; clone_size: NA; cdr3_nt: TGTGCCAGCAGCCCGGACAGGGTTCTCACCGGGGAGCTGTTTTTT; cdr3_aa: CASSPDRVLTGELFF
j_call: TRBJ1-6; d_call: TRBD1; v_call: TRBV11-3; clone_size: NA; cdr3_nt: TGTGCCAGCAGCGATGACAGGGGTGTACGGTCACCCCTCCACTTT; cdr3_aa: CASSDDRGVRSPLHF
j_call: TRBJ2-3; d_call: NA; v_call: TRBV27; clone_size: few; cdr3_nt: TGTGCCAGCAGCAGGGGGAGGGGTACGCAGTATTTT; cdr3_aa: CASSRGRGTQYF
j_call: TRBJ1-2; d_call: NA; v_call: TRBV6-1; clone_size: many; cdr3_nt: TGTGCCAGCAGGAGGATACTCCGGGACACCGATAACTATGGCTACACCTTC; cdr3_aa: CASRRILRDTDNYGYTF
j_call: TRBJ2-7; d_call: TRBD2; v_call: TRBV12-3/TRBV12-4; clone_size: many; cdr3_nt: TGTGCCAGCACCAGCGGGACTACCAACTACGAGCAGTACTTC; cdr3_aa: CASTSGTTNYEQYF
j_call: TRBJ2-1; d_call: TRBD1; v_call: TRBV10-3; clone_size: few; cdr3_nt: TGTGCCATCGAGACGGGACAGTACAATGAGCAGTTCTTC; cdr3_aa: CAIETGQYNEQFF
j_call: TRBJ2-2; d_call: TRBD1; v_call: TRBV19; clone_size: NA; cdr3_nt: TGTGCCAGTAGTATAGGCGGACAGGCGTCGAACACCGGGGAGCTGCTTTTT; cdr3_aa: CASSIGGQASNTGELLF
j_call: TRBJ2-1; d_call: TRBD2; v_call: TRBV10-3; clone_size: NA; cdr3_nt: TGTGCCATCAGTGATCTAGCGGGAACCTATGAGCAGTTCTTC; cdr3_aa: CAISDLAGTYEQFF
j_call: TRBJ1-1; d_call: TRBD1; v_call: TRBV20-1; clone_size: many; cdr3_nt: TGCAGTGCTCCCGGGACAGGATACACTGAAGCTTTCTTT; cdr3_aa: CSAPGTGYTEAFF
j_call: TRBJ2-3; d_call: TRBD2; v_call: TRBV29-1; clone_size: NA; cdr3_nt: TGCAGCGTGAGCGGGACTAGCGGGAGGGGGAGCACAGATACGCAGTATTTT; cdr3_aa: CSVSGTSGRGSTDTQYF
j_call: TRBJ2-1; d_call: TRBD2; v_call: TRBV12-3/TRBV12-4; clone_size: few; cdr3_nt: TGTGCCAGCAGTCCAGGACTAGCGGGAGCTAGTGGGAATGAGCAGTTCTTC; cdr3_aa: CASSPGLAGASGNEQFF
j_call: TRBJ2-4; d_call: NA; v_call: TRBV19; clone_size: NA; cdr3_nt: TGTGCCAGTAGTATGGGTGACGGGATAGCCAAAAACATTCAGTACTTC; cdr3_aa: CASSMGDGIAKNIQYF
j_call: TRBJ1-1; d_call: TRBD1; v_call: TRBV9; clone_size: NA; cdr3_nt: TGTGCCAGCAGCGTAGCTACAGGGGGCAACACTGAAGCTTTCTTT; cdr3_aa: CASSVATGGNTEAFF
j_call: TRBJ2-3; d_call: NA; v_call: TRBV15; clone_size: many; cdr3_nt: TGTGCCACCAGCAAGCCGAGATACACAGATACGCAGTATTTT; cdr3_aa: CATSKPRYTDTQYF
j_call: TRBJ1-3; d_call: NA; v_call: TRBV4-1; clone_size: many; cdr3_nt: TGTGCCAGCAGCCAAGGGATCTCTGGAAACACCATATATTTT; cdr3_aa: CASSQGISGNTIYF
j_call: TRBJ1-5; d_call: NA; v_call: TRBV19; clone_size: NA; cdr3_nt: TGTGCCAGTAACCGGACACCCTCCGGCGGTCAGCCCCAGCATTTT; cdr3_aa: CASNRTPSGGQPQHF
j_call: TRBJ2-7; d_call: TRBD2; v_call: TRBV27; clone_size: many; cdr3_nt: TGTGCCAGCAGCTCTTCTAGCGGGAGGGGTTCCTACGAGCAGTACTTC; cdr3_aa: CASSSSSGRGSYEQYF
j_call: TRBJ2-7; d_call: TRBD2; v_call: TRBV18; clone_size: many; cdr3_nt: TGTGCCAGCTTTGAGGGCGGGAGCTCCTACGAGCAGTACTTC; cdr3_aa: CASFEGGSSYEQYF
j_call: TRBJ2-7; d_call: TRBD2; v_call: TRBV7-2; clone_size: many; cdr3_nt: TGTGCCAGCAGCCCTAGCGGGAGTCTAAACGAGCAGTACTTC; cdr3_aa: CASSPSGSLNEQYF
j_call: TRBJ2-1; d_call: NA; v_call: TRBV18; clone_size: NA; cdr3_nt: TGTGCCAGCTCACCACTGTGGGGGGCAACGACCTACAATGAGCAGTTCTTC; cdr3_aa: CASSPLWGATTYNEQFF
j_call: TRBJ1-2; d_call: TRBD1; v_call: TRBV12-3/TRBV12-4; clone_size: many; cdr3_nt: TGTGCCAGCAGGCCGACAGGGGCTGGAGGCTACACCTTC; cdr3_aa: CASRPTGAGGYTF
j_call: TRBJ1-4; d_call: NA; v_call: TRBV2; clone_size: many; cdr3_nt: TGTGCCAGCAGTAGCGACACCTTTTATGAAAAACTGTTTTTT; cdr3_aa: CASSSDTFYEKLFF
j_call: TRBJ1-5; d_call: NA; v_call: TRBV19; clone_size: NA; cdr3_nt: TGTGCCAGTCATAAAGGAACGGACTTAGTCAATCAGCCCCAGCATTTT; cdr3_aa: CASHKGTDLVNQPQHF
j_call: TRBJ2-7; d_call: TRBD2; v_call: TRBV19; clone_size: few; cdr3_nt: TGTGCCAGTAGTCCGGTGGGGCGGGAGACTGGTGAGCAGTACTTC; cdr3_aa: CASSPVGRETGEQYF
j_call: TRBJ1-1; d_call: NA; v_call: TRBV7-2; clone_size: NA; cdr3_nt: TGTGCCAGCAGCCAAGCGGCAGGGTTCACTGAAGCTTTCTTT; cdr3_aa: CASSQAAGFTEAFF
j_call: TRBJ1-5; d_call: NA; v_call: TRBV20-1; clone_size: once; cdr3_nt: TGCAGTGCTAGAGGTAGTGGTGCGGGGGGCAATCAGCCCCAGCATTTT; cdr3_aa: CSARGSGAGGNQPQHF
j_call: TRBJ1-3; d_call: NA; v_call: TRBV11-2; clone_size: many; cdr3_nt: TGTGCCAGCAGCTTCTCGGGGTCTGGAAACACCATATATTTT; cdr3_aa: CASSFSGSGNTIYF
j_call: TRBJ1-3; d_call: NA; v_call: TRBV6-1; clone_size: NA; cdr3_nt: TGTGCCAGCAGTGTGAAAACTCACAGGATTAATTCTGGAAACACCACATATTTT; cdr3_aa: CASSVKTHRINSGNTTYF
j_call: TRBJ2-5; d_call: TRBD1; v_call: TRBV7-6; clone_size: once; cdr3_nt: TGTGCCAGCAGCCGACAGGGACGTTGGGAGACCCAGTACTTC; cdr3_aa: CASSRQGRWETQYF
j_call: TRBJ1-2; d_call: NA; v_call: TRBV30; clone_size: many; cdr3_nt: TGTGCCTGGACGACCGGGAGGGGTGGCTACACCTTC; cdr3_aa: CAWTTGRGGYTF
j_call: TRBJ2-7; d_call: TRBD1; v_call: TRBV5-1; clone_size: many; cdr3_nt: TGCGCCAGCAGCTCGGGACAGGCCCTCGAGCAGTACTTC; cdr3_aa: CASSSGQALEQYF